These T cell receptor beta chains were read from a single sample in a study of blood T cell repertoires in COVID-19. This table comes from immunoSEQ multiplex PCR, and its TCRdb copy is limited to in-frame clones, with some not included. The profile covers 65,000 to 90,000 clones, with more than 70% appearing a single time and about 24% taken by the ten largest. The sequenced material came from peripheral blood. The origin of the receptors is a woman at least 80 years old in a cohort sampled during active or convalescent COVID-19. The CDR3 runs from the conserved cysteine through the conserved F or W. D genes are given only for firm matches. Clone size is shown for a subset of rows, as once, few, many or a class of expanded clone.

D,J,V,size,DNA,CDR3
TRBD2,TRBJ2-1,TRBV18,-,TGTGCCAGCTCACCGGGACTAGCGGGAGGTCATGAGCAGTTCTTC,CASSPGLAGGHEQFF
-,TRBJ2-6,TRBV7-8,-,TGTGCCAGCAGCTTAGATAACTCCCCCGGGGCCAACGTCCTGACTTTC,CASSLDNSPGANVLTF
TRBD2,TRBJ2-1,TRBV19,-,TGTGCCAGTAGTCAGTGGGAGGGCTCCTACAATGAGCAGTTCTTC,CASSQWEGSYNEQFF
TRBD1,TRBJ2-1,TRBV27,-,TGTGCCAGCAGTCTCGGACAGGGAAGCTACAATGAGCAGTTCTTC,CASSLGQGSYNEQFF
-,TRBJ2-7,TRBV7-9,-,TGTGCCAGCAGTCAGGTCGGCGAGCAGTACTTC,CASSQVGEQYF
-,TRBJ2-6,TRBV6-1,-,TGTGCCAGCAGTGATCCCTCACGCAGGGTGAACTCTGGGGCCAACGTCCTGACTTTC,CASSDPSRRVNSGANVLTF
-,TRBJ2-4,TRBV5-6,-,TGTGCCAGCAGCTTCGATTACAGGGCCGAAAACATTCAGTACTTC,CASSFDYRAENIQYF
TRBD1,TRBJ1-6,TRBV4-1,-,TGCGCCAGCAGCCAGACGGGACAGGGAGGCAATTCACCCCTCCACTTT,CASSQTGQGGNSPLHF
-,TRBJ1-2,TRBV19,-,TGTGCCAGCAGAGAGGGCGGACAGCTTTATGGCTACACCTTC,CASREGGQLYGYTF
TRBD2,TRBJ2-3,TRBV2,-,TGTGCCAGCAGGACCCTAGCGGGAAGCACAGATACGCAGTATTTT,CASRTLAGSTDTQYF
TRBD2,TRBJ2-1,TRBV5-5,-,TGTGCCAGCAGCCCTACAGGGAGCCGGACTAGCGGGGGACGGGGGTTCTTC,CASSPTGSRTSGGRGFF
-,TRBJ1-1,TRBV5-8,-,TGTGCCAGCAGCTTCGGACGGACTCTCATGAACACTGAAGCTTTCTTT,CASSFGRTLMNTEAFF
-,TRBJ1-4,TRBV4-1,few,TGCGCCAGCAGCCAAGGGGAAATGGGGGGGGAAAAACTGTTTTTT,CASSQGEMGGEKLFF
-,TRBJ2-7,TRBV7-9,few,TGTGCCAGCAGCTTAAATGGCGGAGGGTTGGAGCAGTACTTC,CASSLNGGGLEQYF
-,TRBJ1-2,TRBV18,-,TGTGCCAGCTCACCATTTGGAGGGGTTAACTATGGCTACACCTTC,CASSPFGGVNYGYTF
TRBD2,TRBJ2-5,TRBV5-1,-,TGCGCCAGCAGCTTGGCCAGGGGACTAGCGGGCCAAGAGACCCAGTACTTC,CASSLARGLAGQETQYF
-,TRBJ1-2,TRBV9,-,TGTGCCAGCAGCGTAGGGCCAGGGCAGGGCTACACCTTC,CASSVGPGQGYTF
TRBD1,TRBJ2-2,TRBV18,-,TGTGCCAGCTCACCGCGACAGGGGGCTTACGGGGAGCTGTTTTTT,CASSPRQGAYGELFF